The following is a T cell receptor (beta chain) sequence with its context. V was cut by 6 bases and J by 8 bases, with 17 bases left in between. This CDR3 has 14 amino acids. CDR1 is KGHSH and CDR2 is LQKENI in the germline V gene. The data were obtained in a study of blood T cell repertoires in COVID-19. Across the whole study: Collection of acute and convalescent COVID-19 samples took place in the United States, Italy and Spain.

Produced via immunoSEQ multiplex PCR; TCRdb's table is partial and in-frame only. The sample holds roughly 120,000 clones; approximately 83% are singletons and the top ten take nearly 0.85%. The sequence was collected from a woman aged 70-85 years with acute or convalescent COVID-19. The V call is TRBV18, the J call TRBJ2-1, with TRBD1 as a possible D gene (5 bases). The specimen was peripheral blood. The chain's CDR3 is CASSQETAIDEQFF. CDR3 nucleotide sequence: TGTGCCAGCTCGCAGGAGACAGCTATCGATGAGCAGTTCTTC.